These 12 T cell receptor beta chains came from one sample sequenced in a study of blood T cell repertoires in COVID-19 (dated by TCRdb to 2019 to 2021). Receptor libraries were prepared by the immunoSEQ multiplex PCR assay. This immuneACCESS table, as held by TCRdb, lists in-frame sequences with V and J called but not all clones. Of the missing ones, under half trace to an unresolved V gene in checked studies; the others have no known cause. The sample table shows 250,000 to 300,000 clones, and 86% are seen once. The biggest ten clones account for around 2.9% of the sample. Material: peripheral blood. These receptors were obtained from a woman aged 25-40 years with active or convalescent COVID-19.

This chain links TRBV7-2 with TRBJ2-5, with D possibly TRBD1 on 5 matching bases. Germline V gene sequence: CDR1 SGHTA, CDR2 FQGNSA. This CDR3 region has 15 residues. V was cut by 1 base and J by 7 bases, with 16 bases left in between. The CDR3 protein is CASSLGAGLRGTQYF. The CDR3 region has the DNA TGTGCCAGCAGCTTAGGAGCAGGGCTTCGAGGGACCCAGTACTTC. Full variable domain (remainder filled in from reference TRBV7-2 and TRBJ2-5): GAGVSQSPSNKVTEKGKDVELRCDPISGHTALYWYRQSLGQGLEFLIYFQGNSAPDKSGLPSDRFSAERTGGSVSTLTIQRTQQEDSAVYLCASSLGAGLRGTQYFGPGTRLLVL.

The V call is TRBV7-9, the J call TRBJ1-2; 8 bases align to TRBD1. Looked up from germline, CDR1 is SEHNR and CDR2 is FQNEAQ (reference sequence). V was pared by 5 bases and J by 4 bases, with 9 bases of the junction left unmatched. This CDR3 has 15 residues. The CDR3 DNA reads as TGTGCCAGCAGCCCATCGACAGGGGAGTCCTATGGCTACACCTTC. Translating gives CASSPSTGESYGYTF.

This clone has only one observation. The chain has TRBV24-1 and TRBJ2-1; possible D gene TRBD1, 6 bases. V shed 4 bases and J shed 8 bases, with 11 bases lying between them. CDR3 length: 13 amino acids. Looked up from germline, CDR1 is KGHDR and CDR2 is SFDVKD. For the CDR3, the DNA is TGTGCCACCAGTGAGCCAGGGGTTTATGAGCAGTTCTTC. It is translated as CATSEPGVYEQFF.

V gene TRBV6-6 combines with J gene TRBJ2-7; D may be TRBD2 (7 bases). This CDR3 spans 14 amino acids. V was clipped by 4 bases and J by 3 bases, with 13 bases between them. Germline V gives CDR1 MNHNY, CDR2 SVGAGI (reference sequence). Here the CDR3 reads CASSLGGDNYEQYF. The CDR3 nucleotides read TGTGCCAGCAGTTTAGGGGGGGACAACTACGAGCAGTACTTC.

This chain links TRBV7-2 with TRBJ2-7; 9 bases agree with TRBD1. CDR3 length: 13 residues. The J segment lost 6 bases and the V segment lost 3 bases, leaving 3 bases of the junction unmatched. Germline values: CDR1 SGHTA, CDR2 FQGNSA. CDR3 sequence: CASSFDRGSEQYF. CDR3 nucleotides: TGTGCCAGCAGCTTCGACAGGGGGAGCGAGCAGTACTTC.

The chain uses TRBV5-1 and TRBJ1-6; D is perhaps TRBD1 (5 bases). V lost 7 bases and J 1 base, leaving 12 bases between the germline ends. Germline CDR1 is SGHRS and CDR2 is YFSETQ. The CDR3 contains 15 residues. CDR3 sequence: CASRRESSYNSPLHF. CDR3 coding DNA: TGCGCCAGCCGCAGGGAAAGTTCCTATAATTCACCCCTCCACTTT.

The chain is built from TRBV5-4 and TRBJ1-1, with a possible D match to TRBD1 (6 bases). Germline CDR1 and CDR2: SGHNT and YYREEE (reference sequence). The V and J ends lost 4 bases and 2 bases respectively, with 18 bases between them. This CDR3 has 16 amino acids. CDR3: CASSPGRGQVNTEAFF. Written as DNA, the CDR3 is TGTGCCAGCAGCCCTGGTAGGGGACAAGTAAACACTGAAGCTTTCTTT.

The genes are TRBV14 and TRBJ1-2; D is unclear. Germline V gene lookup returns CDR1 SGHDN and CDR2 FVKESK. Trimming removed 3 bases from V and 7 bases from J, with 9 bases in between. The length of the CDR3 is 12 residues. Written as DNA, the CDR3 is TGTGCCAGCAGCCAGGGCTGTCCTGGCTACACCTTC. Its translation is CASSQGCPGYTF.

V gene TRBV12-3 or TRBV12-4 combines with J gene TRBJ1-1, with unresolved D. This CDR3 contains 12 residues. Trimming removed 8 bases at V and 4 bases at J, with 11 bases between. CDR3 bases: TGTGCCAGCGAAATGGAGGGCACTGAAGCTTTCTTT. Translating gives CASEMEGTEAFF.

CDR3 in DNA: TGTGCCAGCAGGGTTACAGGGATTGGAAACACCATATATTTT. As protein: CASRVTGIGNTIYF. This chain links TRBV6-5 with TRBJ1-3, with a tentative D call TRBD1 (6 bases). The CDR3 sequence is 14 residues long. The V and J ends lost 6 bases and 3 bases respectively, with 12 bases between them. Germline V gives CDR1 MNHEY, CDR2 SVGAGI.

The rearrangement joins TRBV6-6 to TRBJ2-1; possibly TRBD2 for D (6 bases). Germline values: CDR1 MNHNY, CDR2 SVGAGI (reference sequence). The V gene lost 2 bases and the J gene lost 8 bases, with 19 bases spanning the gap. The CDR3 runs to 16 residues. DNA for the CDR3: TGTGCCAGCAGTTACGGCTGGCTAGCGAAGTCACATGAGCAGTTCTTC. Protein product: CASSYGWLAKSHEQFF.

The rearrangement joins TRBV30 to TRBJ2-3; tentatively, D is TRBD1 (6 bases). The V gene's germline CDR1 is GTSNPN and CDR2 SVGIG (reference sequence). The CDR3 extends over 14 amino acids. V was shortened by 3 bases and J by 2 bases, with 12 bases between the two germline ends. CDR3 nucleotides: TGTGCCTGGAGGACCAGGGGATACACAGATACGCAGTATTTT. This sequence encodes CAWRTRGYTDTQYF.